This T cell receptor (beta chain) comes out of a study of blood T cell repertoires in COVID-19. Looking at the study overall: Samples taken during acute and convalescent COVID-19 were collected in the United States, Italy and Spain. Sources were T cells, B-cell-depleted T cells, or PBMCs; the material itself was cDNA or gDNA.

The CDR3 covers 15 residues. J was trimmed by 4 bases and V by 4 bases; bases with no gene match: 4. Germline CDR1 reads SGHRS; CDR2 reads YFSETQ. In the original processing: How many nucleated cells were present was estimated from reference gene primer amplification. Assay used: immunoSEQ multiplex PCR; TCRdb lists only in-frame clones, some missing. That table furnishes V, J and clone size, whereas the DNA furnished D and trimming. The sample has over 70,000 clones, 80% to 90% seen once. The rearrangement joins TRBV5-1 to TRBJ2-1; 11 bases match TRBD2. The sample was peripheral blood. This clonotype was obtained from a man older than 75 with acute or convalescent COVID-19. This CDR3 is CASSPGTSGYNEQFF. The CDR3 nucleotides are TGCGCCAGCAGCCCCGGGACTAGCGGTTACAATGAGCAGTTCTTC.